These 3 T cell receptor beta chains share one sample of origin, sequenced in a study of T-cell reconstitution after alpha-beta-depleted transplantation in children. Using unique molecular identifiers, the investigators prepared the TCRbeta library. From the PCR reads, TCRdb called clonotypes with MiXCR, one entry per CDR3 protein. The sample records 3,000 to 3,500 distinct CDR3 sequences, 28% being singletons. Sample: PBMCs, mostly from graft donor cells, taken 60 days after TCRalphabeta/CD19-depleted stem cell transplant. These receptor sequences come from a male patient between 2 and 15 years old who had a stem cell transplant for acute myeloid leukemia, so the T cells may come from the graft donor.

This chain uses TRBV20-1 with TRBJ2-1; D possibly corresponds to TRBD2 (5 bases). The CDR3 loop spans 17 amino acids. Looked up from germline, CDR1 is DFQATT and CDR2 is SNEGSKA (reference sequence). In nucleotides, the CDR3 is TGCAGCACCTCCTTAGCGCTACTACCCTCCTCCTACAATGAGCAGTTCTTC. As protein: CSTSLALLPSSYNEQFF.

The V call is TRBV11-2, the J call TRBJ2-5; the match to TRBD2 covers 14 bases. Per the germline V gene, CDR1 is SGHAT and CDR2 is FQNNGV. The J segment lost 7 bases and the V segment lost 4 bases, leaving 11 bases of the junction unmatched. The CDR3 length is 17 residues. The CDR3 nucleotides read TGTGCCAGCAGCTCGGGGGGGACTAGCGGGGGTAGCGGGACCCAGTACTTC. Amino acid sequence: CASSSGGTSGGSGTQYF. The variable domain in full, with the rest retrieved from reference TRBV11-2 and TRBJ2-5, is EAGVAQSPRYKIIEKRQSVAFWCNPISGHATLYWYQQILGQGPKLLIQFQNNGVVDDSQLPKDRFSAERLKGVDSTLKIQPAKLEDSAVYLCASSSGGTSGGSGTQYFGPGTRLLVL.

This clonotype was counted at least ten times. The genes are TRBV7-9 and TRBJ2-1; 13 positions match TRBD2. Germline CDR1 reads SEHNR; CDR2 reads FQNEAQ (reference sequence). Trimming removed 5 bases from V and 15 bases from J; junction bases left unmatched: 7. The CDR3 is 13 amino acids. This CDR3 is CASSPGLAGVRFF. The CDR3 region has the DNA TGTGCCAGCAGCCCCGGACTAGCGGGAGTCCGGTTCTTC.